This T cell receptor (beta chain) was sequenced in a study of post-analysis software for immune sequencing data. Study information: There were relapsing-remitting, secondary progressive and progressive-relapsing multiple sclerosis among the disease courses included.

Regarding this clonotype: The target antigen is unknown.

The CDR3 extends over 16 amino acids. Germline CDR1 and CDR2: SGHAT and FQNNGV. The ends lost 5 bases at V and 1 base at J; junction bases unmatched: 10. Study results and limitations: Five or six TRBV segments, TRBV5-6, TRBV5-1 and TRBV20-1 among them, were found more frequent in patients than controls.

Researchers reported that TCR beta cDNA libraries carried unique molecular identifiers. A population of about 0.85 to 11 million T cells gave rise to about half a million cDNA molecules. TCRdb redid the calling of the PCR reads with MiXCR, one entry per CDR3 protein. The data contain more than 500,000 distinct CDR3 sequences, about a third of them seen just once; the ten biggest clones take up 4.5% to 7.5%. Source material: blood. The rearrangement joins TRBV11-2 to TRBJ2-5, with 7 bases fitting TRBD2. The clonotype was recovered from a girl aged 2-17 years with multiple sclerosis. The CDR3 DNA follows: TGTGCCAGCAGCCCTGGGGTCCTAGCGGCCCAAGAGACCCAGTACTTC. As protein: CASSPGVLAAQETQYF.